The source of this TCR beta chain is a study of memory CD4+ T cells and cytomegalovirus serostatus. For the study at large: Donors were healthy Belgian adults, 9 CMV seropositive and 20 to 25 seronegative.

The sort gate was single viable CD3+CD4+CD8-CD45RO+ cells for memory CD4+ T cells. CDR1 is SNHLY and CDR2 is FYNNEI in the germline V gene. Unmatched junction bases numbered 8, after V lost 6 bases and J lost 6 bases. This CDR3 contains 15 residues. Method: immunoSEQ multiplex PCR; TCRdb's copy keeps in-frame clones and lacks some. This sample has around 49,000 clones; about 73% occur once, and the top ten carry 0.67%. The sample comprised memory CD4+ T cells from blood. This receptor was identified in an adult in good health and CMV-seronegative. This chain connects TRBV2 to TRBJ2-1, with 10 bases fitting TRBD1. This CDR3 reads CASSRDRGAPNEQFF. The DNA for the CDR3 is TGTGCCAGCAGCCGGGACAGGGGCGCCCCCAATGAGCAGTTCTTC.